This T cell receptor beta chain was sequenced during a study of T-cell memory formation after mild COVID-19. As for the study in general: The TCR clusters were mostly specific to one donor.

General study points: The authors left the SARS-CoV-2 specificity of second-wave clones peaking on day 37 unconfirmed. For contracting clones, CD4+ ones sat mainly in CM and EM, CD8+ in EMRA.

Remarks on this clonotype: What it binds is not known.

The CDR3 is 14 residues long. V lost 4 bases and J lost 5; bases outside the gene matches: 6. TCRdb processed the 5' RACE reads anew with MiXCR; each CDR3 protein has one entry. The table has about 100,000 distinct CDR3 sequences, approximately 15% seen once. The V and J genes are TRBV12-3 or TRBV12-4 and TRBJ2-5, with 8 bases lining up with TRBD2. The clonotype comes from a young man who had mild COVID-19 (a few samples of this study predate the infection). Cell type and time point are not known. The sample consisted of PBMCs or a T cell subset sorted from them (not recorded which). The CDR3 coding sequence is TGTGCCAGCAGTTCCACGGGGGGGAGGGAGACCCAGTACTTC. Translating it yields CASSSTGGRETQYF.